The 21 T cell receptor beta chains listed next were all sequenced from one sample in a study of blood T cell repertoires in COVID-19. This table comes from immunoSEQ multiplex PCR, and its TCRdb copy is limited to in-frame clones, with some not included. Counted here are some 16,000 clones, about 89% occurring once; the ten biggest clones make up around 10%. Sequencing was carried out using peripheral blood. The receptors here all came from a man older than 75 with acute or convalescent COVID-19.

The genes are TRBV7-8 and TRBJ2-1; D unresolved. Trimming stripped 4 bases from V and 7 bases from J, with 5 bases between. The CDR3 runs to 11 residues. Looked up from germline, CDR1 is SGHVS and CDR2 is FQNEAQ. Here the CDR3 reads CASSSFNEQFF. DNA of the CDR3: TGTGCCAGCAGCTCTTTTAATGAGCAGTTCTTC.

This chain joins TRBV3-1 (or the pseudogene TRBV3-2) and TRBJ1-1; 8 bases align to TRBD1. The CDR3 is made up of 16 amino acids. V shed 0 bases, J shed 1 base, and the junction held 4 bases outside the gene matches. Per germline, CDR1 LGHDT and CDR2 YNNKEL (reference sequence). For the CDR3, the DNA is TGTGCCAGCAGCCAAGAGGGGACAGGATGGAACACTGAAGCTTTCTTT. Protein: CASSQEGTGWNTEAFF.

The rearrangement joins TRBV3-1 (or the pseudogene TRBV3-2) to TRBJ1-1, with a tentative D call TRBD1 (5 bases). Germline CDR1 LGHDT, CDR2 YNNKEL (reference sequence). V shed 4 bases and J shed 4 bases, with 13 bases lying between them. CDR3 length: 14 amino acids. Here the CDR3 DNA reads TGTGCCAGCAGCCCCCGCGGACAACTCACTGAAGCTTTCTTT. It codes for CASSPRGQLTEAFF.

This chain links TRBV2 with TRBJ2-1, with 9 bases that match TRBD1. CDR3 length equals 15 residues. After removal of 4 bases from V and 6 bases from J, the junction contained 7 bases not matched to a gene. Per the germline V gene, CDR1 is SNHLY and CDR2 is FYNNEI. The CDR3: CASSVQGAPLNEQFF. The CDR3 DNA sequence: TGTGCCAGCAGTGTACAGGGGGCCCCCCTCAATGAGCAGTTCTTC. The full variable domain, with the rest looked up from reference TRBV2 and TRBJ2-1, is EPEVTQTPSHQVTQMGQEVILRCVPISNHLYFYWYRQILGQKVEFLVSFYNNEISEKSEIFDDQFSVERPDGSNFTLKIRSTKLEDSAMYFCASSVQGAPLNEQFFGPGTRLTVL.

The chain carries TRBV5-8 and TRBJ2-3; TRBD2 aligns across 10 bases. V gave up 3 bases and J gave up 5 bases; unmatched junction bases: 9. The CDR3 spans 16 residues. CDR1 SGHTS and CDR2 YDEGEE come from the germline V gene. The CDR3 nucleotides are TGTGCCAGCAGCTGGAGCGGGAGGGCCTCGCAAGATACGCAGTATTTT. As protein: CASSWSGRASQDTQYF.

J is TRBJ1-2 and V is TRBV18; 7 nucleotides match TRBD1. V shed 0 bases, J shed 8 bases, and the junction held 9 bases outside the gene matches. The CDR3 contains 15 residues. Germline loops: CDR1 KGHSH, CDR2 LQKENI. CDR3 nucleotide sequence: TGTGCCAGCTCACCACCAGGCCAGGGGGAAGGCGGCTACACCTTC. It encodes CASSPPGQGEGGYTF.

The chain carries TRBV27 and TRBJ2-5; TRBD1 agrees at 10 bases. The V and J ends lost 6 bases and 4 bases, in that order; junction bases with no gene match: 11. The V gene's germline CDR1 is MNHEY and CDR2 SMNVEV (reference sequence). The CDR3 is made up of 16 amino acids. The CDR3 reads CASSPGQGPRGETQYF. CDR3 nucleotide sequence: TGTGCCAGCAGCCCGGGACAGGGGCCCAGGGGAGAGACCCAGTACTTC.

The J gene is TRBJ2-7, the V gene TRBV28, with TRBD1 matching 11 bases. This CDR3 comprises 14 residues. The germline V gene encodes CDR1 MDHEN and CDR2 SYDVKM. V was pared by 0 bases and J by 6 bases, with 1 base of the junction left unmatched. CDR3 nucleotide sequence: TGTGCCAGCAGTTTATGGGGACAGGGGGTCGAGCAGTACTTC. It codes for CASSLWGQGVEQYF.

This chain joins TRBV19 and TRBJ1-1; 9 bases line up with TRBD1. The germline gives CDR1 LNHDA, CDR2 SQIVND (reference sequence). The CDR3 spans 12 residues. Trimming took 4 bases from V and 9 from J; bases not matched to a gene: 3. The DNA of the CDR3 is TGTGCCAGTAGTAGAAACAGGGGGCAAGCTTTCTTT. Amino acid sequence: CASSRNRGQAFF.

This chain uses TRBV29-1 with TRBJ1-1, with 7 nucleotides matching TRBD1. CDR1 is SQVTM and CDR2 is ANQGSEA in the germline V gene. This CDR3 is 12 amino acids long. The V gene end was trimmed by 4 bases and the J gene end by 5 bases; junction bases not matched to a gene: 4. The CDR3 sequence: CSVVTGATEAFF. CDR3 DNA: TGCAGCGTTGTAACAGGGGCGACTGAAGCTTTCTTT.

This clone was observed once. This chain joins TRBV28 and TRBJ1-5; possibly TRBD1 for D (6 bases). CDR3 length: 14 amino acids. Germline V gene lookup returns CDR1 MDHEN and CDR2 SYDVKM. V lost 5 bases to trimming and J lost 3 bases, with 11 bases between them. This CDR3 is CASSLGQYNQPQHF. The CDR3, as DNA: TGTGCCAGCAGTCTCGGACAGTACAATCAGCCCCAGCATTTT.

CDR3 sequence: CAWSVHVNTEAFF. The CDR3 DNA sequence: TGTGCCTGGAGTGTACATGTGAACACTGAAGCTTTCTTT. The chain links TRBV30 to TRBJ1-1; D gene ambiguous. CDR1 and CDR2 from the germline V gene are GTSNPN and SVGIG (reference sequence). CDR3 length equals 13 residues. V was clipped by 0 bases and J by 0 bases, with 5 bases between them. Full variable domain (remainder filled in from reference TRBV30 and TRBJ1-1): SQTIHQWPATLVQPVGSPLSLECTVEGTSNPNLYWYRQAAGRGLQLLFYSVGIGQISSEVPQNLSASRPQDRQFILSSKKLLLSDSGFYLCAWSVHVNTEAFFGQGTRLTVV.

CDR3 residues: CASSDGSYEQYF. The DNA of the CDR3 is TGCGCCAGCAGTGACGGCTCCTACGAGCAGTACTTC. The V gene is TRBV10-1, the J gene TRBJ2-7, with D unresolved. The CDR3 runs to 12 residues. V was clipped by 3 bases and J by 0 bases, with 3 bases between them. The germline V gene has CDR1 WNHNN and CDR2 SYGVQD (reference sequence).

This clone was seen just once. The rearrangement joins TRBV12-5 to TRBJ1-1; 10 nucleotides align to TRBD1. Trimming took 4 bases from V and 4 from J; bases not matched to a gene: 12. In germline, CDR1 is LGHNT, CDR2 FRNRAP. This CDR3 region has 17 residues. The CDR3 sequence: CASGSSLTGGATTEAFF. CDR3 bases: TGTGCTAGTGGTTCATCACTGACAGGGGGCGCGACCACTGAAGCTTTCTTT.

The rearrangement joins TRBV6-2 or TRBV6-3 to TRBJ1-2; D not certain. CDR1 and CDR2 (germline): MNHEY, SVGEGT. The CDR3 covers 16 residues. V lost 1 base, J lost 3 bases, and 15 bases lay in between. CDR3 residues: CASSYLADSRDYGYTF. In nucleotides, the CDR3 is TGTGCCAGCAGTTACTTGGCAGACTCCCGGGACTATGGCTACACCTTC.

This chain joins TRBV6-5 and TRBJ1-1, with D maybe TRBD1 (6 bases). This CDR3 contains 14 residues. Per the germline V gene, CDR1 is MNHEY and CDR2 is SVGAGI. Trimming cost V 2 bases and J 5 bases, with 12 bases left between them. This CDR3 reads CASSYGRGSTEAFF. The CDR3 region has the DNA TGTGCCAGCAGTTACGGAAGGGGGAGTACTGAAGCTTTCTTT.

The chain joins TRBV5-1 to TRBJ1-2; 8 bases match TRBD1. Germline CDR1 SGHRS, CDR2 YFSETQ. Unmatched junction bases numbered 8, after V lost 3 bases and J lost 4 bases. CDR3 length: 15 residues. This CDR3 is CASSYDRGRSYGYTF. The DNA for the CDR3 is TGCGCCAGCAGCTATGACAGGGGTAGAAGCTATGGCTACACCTTC.

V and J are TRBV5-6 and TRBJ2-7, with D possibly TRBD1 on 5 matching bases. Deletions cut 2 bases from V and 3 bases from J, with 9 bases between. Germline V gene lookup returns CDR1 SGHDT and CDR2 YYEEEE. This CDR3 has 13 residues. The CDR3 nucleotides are TGTGCCAGCAGCTTACAGGAGTACTACGAGCAGTACTTC. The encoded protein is CASSLQEYYEQYF.

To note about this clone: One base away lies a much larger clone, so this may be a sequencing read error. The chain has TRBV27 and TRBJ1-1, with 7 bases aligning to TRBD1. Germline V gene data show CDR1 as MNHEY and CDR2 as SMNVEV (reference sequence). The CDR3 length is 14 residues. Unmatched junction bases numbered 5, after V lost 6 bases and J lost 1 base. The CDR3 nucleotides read TGTGCCAGCAGGCAGGGACAGACGAACACTGAAGCTTTCTTT. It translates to CASRQGQTNTEAFF.

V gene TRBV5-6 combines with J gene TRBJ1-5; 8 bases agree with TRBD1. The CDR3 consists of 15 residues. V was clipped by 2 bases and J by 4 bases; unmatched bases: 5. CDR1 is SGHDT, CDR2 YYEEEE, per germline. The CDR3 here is CASSFSRGPNQPQHF. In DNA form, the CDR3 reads TGTGCCAGCAGCTTCAGCAGGGGGCCGAATCAGCCCCAGCATTTT.

In nucleotides, the CDR3 is TGTGCCAGCTCACCGAGTACAGGGGGCACAGATACGCAGTATTTT. Amino acid sequence: CASSPSTGGTDTQYF. The chain is built from TRBV18 and TRBJ2-3; 7 nucleotides agree with TRBD1. This CDR3 spans 15 amino acids. The J segment lost 1 base and the V segment lost 3 bases, leaving 4 bases of the junction unmatched. Germline loops: CDR1 KGHSH, CDR2 LQKENI. The whole variable domain, filled in from reference TRBV18 and TRBJ2-3, reads NAGVMQNPRHLVRRRGQEARLRCSPMKGHSHVYWYRQLPEEGLKFMVYLQKENIIDESGMPKERFSAEFPKEGPSILRIQQVVRGDSAAYFCASSPSTGGTDTQYFGPGTRLTVL.